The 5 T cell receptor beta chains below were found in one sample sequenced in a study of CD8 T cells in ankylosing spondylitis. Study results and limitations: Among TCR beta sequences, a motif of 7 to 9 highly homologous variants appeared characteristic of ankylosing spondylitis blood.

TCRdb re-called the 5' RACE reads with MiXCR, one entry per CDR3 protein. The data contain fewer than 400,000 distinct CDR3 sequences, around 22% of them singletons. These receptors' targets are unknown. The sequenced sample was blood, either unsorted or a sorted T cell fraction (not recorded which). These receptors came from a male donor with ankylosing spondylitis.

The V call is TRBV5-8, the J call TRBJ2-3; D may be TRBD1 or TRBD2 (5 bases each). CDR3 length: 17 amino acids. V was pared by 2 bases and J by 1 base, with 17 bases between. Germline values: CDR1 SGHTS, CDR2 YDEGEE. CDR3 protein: CASSFTRETIRTDTQYF. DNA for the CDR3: TGTGCCAGCAGCTTCACCAGGGAGACCATTCGCACAGATACGCAGTATTTT.

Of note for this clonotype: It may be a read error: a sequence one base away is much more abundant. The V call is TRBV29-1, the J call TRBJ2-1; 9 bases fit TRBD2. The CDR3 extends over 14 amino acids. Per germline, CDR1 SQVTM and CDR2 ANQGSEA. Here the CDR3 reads CSAVAGVSYNGQFF. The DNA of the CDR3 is TGCAGCGCTGTAGCGGGAGTCTCCTACAATGGGCAGTTCTTC.

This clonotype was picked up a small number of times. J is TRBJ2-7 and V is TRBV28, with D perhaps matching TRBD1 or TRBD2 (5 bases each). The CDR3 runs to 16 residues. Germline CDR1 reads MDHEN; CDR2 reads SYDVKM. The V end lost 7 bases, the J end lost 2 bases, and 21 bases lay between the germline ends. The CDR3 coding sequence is TGTGCCAGCATCACCTATTTGGGACGGCCTACCTACGAGCAGTACTTC. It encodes CASITYLGRPTYEQYF.

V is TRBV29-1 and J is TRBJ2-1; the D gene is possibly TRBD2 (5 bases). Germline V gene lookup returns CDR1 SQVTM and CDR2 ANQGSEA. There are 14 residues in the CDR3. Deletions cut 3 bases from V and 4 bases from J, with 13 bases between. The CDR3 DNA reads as TGCAGCGTTGAGCCCTCCGCGGGTTACAATGAGCAGTTCTTC. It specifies CSVEPSAGYNEQFF.

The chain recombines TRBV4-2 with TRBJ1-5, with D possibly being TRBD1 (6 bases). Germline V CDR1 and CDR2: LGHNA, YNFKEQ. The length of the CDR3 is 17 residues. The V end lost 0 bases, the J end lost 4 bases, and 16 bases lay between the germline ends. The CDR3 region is CASSQDLPQGGNQPQHF. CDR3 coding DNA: TGTGCCAGCAGCCAAGACCTACCACAGGGTGGGAATCAGCCCCAGCATTTT.